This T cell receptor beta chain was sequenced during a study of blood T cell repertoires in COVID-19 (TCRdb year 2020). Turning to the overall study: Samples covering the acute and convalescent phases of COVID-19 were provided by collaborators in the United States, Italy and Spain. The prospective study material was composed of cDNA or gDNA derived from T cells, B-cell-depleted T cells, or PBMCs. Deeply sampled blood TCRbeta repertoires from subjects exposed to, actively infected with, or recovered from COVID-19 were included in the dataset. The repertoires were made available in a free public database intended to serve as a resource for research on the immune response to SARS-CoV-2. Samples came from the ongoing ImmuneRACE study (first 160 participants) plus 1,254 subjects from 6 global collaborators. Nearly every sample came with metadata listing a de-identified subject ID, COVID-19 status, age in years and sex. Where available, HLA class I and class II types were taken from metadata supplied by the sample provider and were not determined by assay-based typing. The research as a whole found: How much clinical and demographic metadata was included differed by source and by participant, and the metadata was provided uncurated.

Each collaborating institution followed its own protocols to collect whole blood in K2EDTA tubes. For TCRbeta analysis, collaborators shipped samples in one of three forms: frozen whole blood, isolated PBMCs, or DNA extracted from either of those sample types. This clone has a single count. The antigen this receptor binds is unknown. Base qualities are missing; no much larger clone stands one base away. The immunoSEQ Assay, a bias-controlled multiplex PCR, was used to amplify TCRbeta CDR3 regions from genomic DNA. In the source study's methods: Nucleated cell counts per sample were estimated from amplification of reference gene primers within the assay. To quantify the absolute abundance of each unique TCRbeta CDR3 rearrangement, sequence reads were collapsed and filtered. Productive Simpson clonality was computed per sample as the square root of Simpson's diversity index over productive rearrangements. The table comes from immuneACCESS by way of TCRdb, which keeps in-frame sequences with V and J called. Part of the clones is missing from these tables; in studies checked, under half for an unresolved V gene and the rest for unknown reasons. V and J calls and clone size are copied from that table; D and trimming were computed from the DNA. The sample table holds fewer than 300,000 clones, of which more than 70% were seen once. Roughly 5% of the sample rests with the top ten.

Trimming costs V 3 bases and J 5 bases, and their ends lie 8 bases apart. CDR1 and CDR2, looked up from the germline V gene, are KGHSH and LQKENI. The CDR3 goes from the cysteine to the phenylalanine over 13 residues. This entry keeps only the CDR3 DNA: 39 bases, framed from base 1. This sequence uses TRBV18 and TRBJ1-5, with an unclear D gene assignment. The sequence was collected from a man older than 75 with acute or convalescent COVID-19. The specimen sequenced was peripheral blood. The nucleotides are TGTGCCAGCTCACCCGACACTTATCAGCCCCAGCATTTT. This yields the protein CASSPDTYQPQHF.